Each of the 27 T cell receptor beta chains below was sequenced from the same sample in a study of tumor-infiltrating lymphocytes in primary liver carcinoma. Total RNA amounting to around 530 ng was the source from which TCR beta cDNA was made with a constant-region primer. TCR beta libraries came from three nested multiplex PCR rounds using slightly modified ARM-PCR. With TRBV1-TRBV30 forward primers and a C-beta reverse primer, the first two PCR rounds were run for approximately 9 cycles each. MiXCR was run by TCRdb on the multiplex PCR reads, yielding one entry per CDR3 protein. The data show a few hundred thousand distinct CDR3 sequences, around 50% seen once. Germline DNA was also extracted, with blood RNA taken from unsorted whole blood. Material: peripheral blood. The source of these receptors is a woman in her twenties or thirties with primary liver carcinoma and hepatitis B virus infection.

This clonotype was picked up many times. The chain combines TRBV6-6 with TRBJ2-5, with D uncertain. From germline, CDR1 is MNHNY and CDR2 SVGAGI (reference sequence). Trimming took 4 bases from V and 6 from J, leaving 15 bases between them. The CDR3 extends over 14 amino acids. The CDR3 DNA reads as TGTGCCAGCAGTTCAACTACCACGGAAAAGACCCAGTACTTC. Its translation: CASSSTTTEKTQYF.

This clonotype was detected a few times. The chain employs TRBV30 and TRBJ2-5; D possibly uses TRBD1 or TRBD2 (5 bases each). V lost 3 bases to trimming and J lost 2 bases, with 13 bases between them. CDR1 and CDR2 (germline): GTSNPN, SVGIG (reference sequence). This CDR3 has 14 residues. CDR3 nucleotides: TGTGCCTGGAGAACTCCGGGGCGTCAAGAGACCCAGTACTTC. Amino acids: CAWRTPGRQETQYF.

This clonotype appeared a single time. A much larger clone differs from this one at a single base, so this may be a read error. The V call is TRBV4-2, the J call TRBJ2-3, with 7 positions matching TRBD1. The germline gives CDR1 LGHNA, CDR2 YNFKEQ. The CDR3 is 14 amino acids. In DNA, the CDR3 is TGTACCAGCAGTGAGACAGGGATAGTGGATACGCAGTATTTT. Translated: CTSSETGIVDTQYF.

The chain joins TRBV19 to TRBJ1-1; 7 bases align to TRBD1. Germline CDR1 and CDR2: LNHDA and SQIVND (reference sequence). The CDR3 consists of 14 residues. V was clipped by 4 bases and J by 5 bases; unmatched bases: 7. The CDR3: CASSTGAGGTEAFF. The CDR3 DNA follows: TGTGCCAGTAGTACCGGGGCAGGGGGTACTGAAGCTTTCTTT.

This clonotype has at least ten counts. The chain joins TRBV6-2 or TRBV6-3 to TRBJ2-6; D gene ambiguous. CDR1 and CDR2 from the germline V gene are MNHEY and SVGEGT. This CDR3 has 16 residues. V was trimmed by 5 bases and J by 0 bases, leaving 11 bases between them. CDR3 in amino acids: CASSPPRSSGANVLTF. The CDR3 region has the DNA TGTGCCAGCAGTCCCCCACGGAGCTCTGGGGCCAACGTCCTGACTTTC.

The J gene is TRBJ1-1, the V gene TRBV28, with D possibly TRBD1 on 5 matching bases. V was pared by 4 bases and J by 6 bases, with 15 bases between. Germline CDR1 is MDHEN and CDR2 is SYDVKM. The CDR3 sequence is 14 residues long. For the CDR3, the DNA is TGTGCCAGCAGTTCCCCTCGGGGCTACCCTGAAGCTTTCTTT. Amino acids: CASSSPRGYPEAFF.

This clonotype was seen a few times. Possible read error: a much larger clone is one base away. V gene TRBV12-3 or TRBV12-4 combines with J gene TRBJ1-1, with 10 bases identical to TRBD1. The CDR3 sequence is 13 residues long. V lost 5 bases to trimming and J lost 13 bases; unmatched junction nucleotides: 10. The CDR3 is CASSVPGQGRVFF. CDR3 coding DNA: TGTGCCAGCAGTGTCCCGGGACAGGGGAGAGTTTTCTTT.

With regard to this clonotype: It may be a read error: a sequence one base away is much more abundant. This chain connects TRBV6-1 to TRBJ2-3, with D possibly being TRBD1 (6 bases). CDR3 length equals 12 residues. CDR1 and CDR2 from the germline V gene are MNHNS and SASEGT. As DNA, the CDR3 is TGTGTCAGCAGTGGCGACAGGGATACGCAGTATTTT. This encodes CVSSGDRDTQYF.

The CDR3 here is CASSVATGVVADTQYF. The DNA of the CDR3 is TGTGCCAGCAGCGTAGCTACGGGAGTAGTCGCAGATACGCAGTATTTT. V usage is TRBV9 and J usage is TRBJ2-3; TRBD2 might be the D (6 bases). The germline V gene has CDR1 SGDLS and CDR2 YYNGEE. Trimming pared 0 bases from V and 4 bases from J, leaving 15 bases between. The CDR3 has 16 residues.

Remarks on this clonotype: A much larger clone lies one base from this, so it may be a read error. The chain combines TRBV29-1 with TRBJ1-2; D ambiguous. Germline V gene data show CDR1 as SQVTM and CDR2 as ANQGSEA. The length of the CDR3 is 12 residues. The CDR3 region is CSTVRGVHGYAF. CDR3 in DNA: TGCAGCACGGTCCGGGGAGTACATGGCTACGCCTTC.

This clonotype was observed once. This may be a read error: a much more frequent sequence differs by one nucleotide. The CDR3 does not close with the conserved phenylalanine or tryptophan, likely indicating a read error. The gene calls are TRBV29-1 and TRBJ2-2; D gene uncertain. Germline V CDR1 and CDR2: SQVTM, ANQGSEA. V lost 5 bases and J lost 4, with 8 bases in between. This CDR3 comprises 12 residues. The CDR3 protein is CSVQVTTGELFL. Written as DNA, the CDR3 is TGCAGCGTTCAGGTTACCACCGGGGAGCTGTTTCTT.

This clonotype was found a few times. This chain links TRBV7-8 with TRBJ2-1, with 10 bases fitting TRBD2. V shed 5 bases, J shed 12 bases, and the junction held 13 bases outside the gene matches. The germline V gene has CDR1 SGHVS and CDR2 FQNEAQ. The CDR3 runs 15 residues. The CDR3 here is CASSRTSGGGMGQFF. The CDR3 DNA follows: TGTGCCAGCAGCCGGACTAGCGGAGGGGGAATGGGGCAGTTCTTC. Drawing the rest from reference TRBV7-8 and TRBJ2-1, the complete variable domain is GAGVSQSPRYKVAKRGQDVALRCDPISGHVSLFWYQQALGQGPEFLTYFQNEAQLDKSGLPSDRFFAERPEGSVSTLKIQRTQQEDSAVYLCASSRTSGGGMGQFFGPGTRLTVL.

This clonotype has at least ten counts. The rearrangement links TRBV11-1 to TRBJ2-7, with 8 bases that match TRBD2. Germline CDR1 reads SGHAT; CDR2 reads FQDESV (reference sequence). The V and J ends lost 4 bases and 4 bases, in that order; junction bases with no gene match: 3. The CDR3 is made up of 13 amino acids. The CDR3 reads CASSWAGGYEQYF. The CDR3 DNA is TGTGCCAGCAGCTGGGCGGGAGGTTACGAGCAGTACTTC.

A single count supports this clonotype. The chain uses TRBV12-5 and TRBJ2-3; a possible D gene is TRBD1 (6 bases). CDR3 length: 15 residues. The V and J ends lost 8 bases and 5 bases respectively, with 20 bases between them. CDR1 and CDR2 from the germline V gene are LGHNT and FRNRAP. This CDR3 reads CASRKGLGARDTQYF. CDR3 nucleotide sequence: TGTGCTAGTCGAAAAGGCTTGGGGGCTAGAGATACGCAGTATTTT.

The chain links TRBV12-3 or TRBV12-4 to TRBJ1-2; D gene ambiguous. This CDR3 comprises 14 residues. Trimming removed 5 bases at V and 7 bases at J, with 17 bases between. The DNA of the CDR3 is TGTGCCAGCAGTACAAATCCCCCGGGGTCTGGCTACACCTTC. Protein: CASSTNPPGSGYTF.

Many counts were recorded for this clonotype. The CDR3 DNA sequence: TGTGCCAGCAGCTCGGACAGGGGGCGTTACGAGCAGTACTTC. Its translation is CASSSDRGRYEQYF. V usage is TRBV11-1 and J usage is TRBJ2-7; 11 bases are a match to TRBD1. The CDR3 covers 14 residues. Germline loops: CDR1 SGHAT, CDR2 FQDESV (reference sequence). The trim removed 4 bases at V and 4 bases at J, leaving 3 bases unmatched.

V gene TRBV7-9 combines with J gene TRBJ2-1; 9 bases are shared with TRBD2. The V and J ends lost 5 bases and 1 base, in that order; junction bases with no gene match: 6. In germline, CDR1 is SEHNR, CDR2 FQNEAQ (reference sequence). CDR3 length equals 16 residues. The CDR3 DNA sequence: TGTGCCAGCAGCGAGGGGGCGGGAGGGTCCTACAATGAGCAGTTCTTC. Encoded protein: CASSEGAGGSYNEQFF.

The chain carries TRBV11-2 and TRBJ2-7; D ambiguous. V gave up 6 bases and J gave up 5 bases, with 11 bases separating them. The germline V gene encodes CDR1 SGHAT and CDR2 FQNNGV. The CDR3 runs 12 residues. The CDR3 sequence is CASSFMGNEQYF. The CDR3 nucleotides are TGTGCCAGCAGTTTCATGGGAAACGAGCAGTACTTC.

This chain connects TRBV11-3 to TRBJ1-2; D gene uncertain. V was clipped by 4 bases and J by 4 bases, with 16 bases between them. This CDR3 spans 15 amino acids. Germline loops: CDR1 SGHNT, CDR2 YENEEA. As DNA, the CDR3 is TGTGCCAGCAGCTCGCCTATTGACCCCTTCTATGGCTACACCTTC. Its protein product is CASSSPIDPFYGYTF.

This clonotype was seen just once. The chain is built from TRBV13 and TRBJ2-7; D could derive from TRBD1 or TRBD2 (6 bases each). V shed 5 bases and J shed 0 bases, with 17 bases lying between them. Germline values: CDR1 PRHDT, CDR2 FYEKMQ (reference sequence). The CDR3 is 16 residues long. DNA of the CDR3: TGTGCCAGCAGCCCAAACATGGGGGGCAGCTCCTACGAGCAGTACTTC. It is translated as CASSPNMGGSSYEQYF. Supplemented by reference TRBV13 and TRBJ2-7, the full variable domain reads AAGVIQSPRHLIKEKRETATLKCYPIPRHDTVYWYQQGPGQDPQFLISFYEKMQSDKGSIPDRFSAQQFSDYHSELNMSSLELGDSALYFCASSPNMGGSSYEQYFGPGTRLTVT.

About this clonotype: A much larger clone lies a single base off, so this may be a read error. The CDR3: CDSSYGQYEQYF. The CDR3 DNA reads as TGTGACAGCAGTTATGGACAGTACGAGCAGTACTTC. The chain joins TRBV12-3 or TRBV12-4 to TRBJ2-7; TRBD1 might be the D (6 bases). The CDR3 runs to 12 residues.

Comment on this clonotype: One end of the junction fails to match germline, which may point to a read error. V is TRBV11-3 and J is TRBJ2-3; no clear D. Germline loops: CDR1 SGHNT, CDR2 YENEEA. The CDR3 sequence is 13 residues long. CDR3 in amino acids: CANSSRATDTQYF. CDR3 sequence (DNA): TGTGCCAACAGCTCTAGGGCGACAGATACGCAGTATTTT.

This clonotype was seen a few times. This chain joins TRBV6-2 or TRBV6-3 and TRBJ1-2, with a tentative D call TRBD1 (5 bases). Germline assignment: CDR1 MNHEY and CDR2 SVGEGT. This CDR3 comprises 13 residues. V lost 6 bases to trimming and J lost 2 bases, with 10 bases between them. The CDR3 DNA is TGTGCCAGCAGCCAGGGACGGAACTATGGCTACACCTTC. Amino acid sequence: CASSQGRNYGYTF.

On this clonotype itself: This may be a read error, as it is one base from a much larger clone. The J gene is TRBJ1-5, the V gene TRBV4-1, with D maybe TRBD1 (5 bases). The CDR3 has 16 amino acids. Germline V gene lookup returns CDR1 MGHRA and CDR2 YSYEKL. For the CDR3, the DNA is TGCGCCAGCACCCAAGAGGGGAGAGGGCGGAATCAGCCCCAGCATTTT. Protein product: CASTQEGRGRNQPQHF.

Comments on this clonotype: Being one base from a much bigger clone, this may be a read error. The rearrangement joins TRBV6-5 to TRBJ2-1, with TRBD1 matching 7 bases. Germline values: CDR1 MNHEY, CDR2 SVGAGI. V shed 6 bases and J 15 bases; nucleotides not matched to a gene: 11. The CDR3 is 12 amino acids. CDR3 amino acids: CASSTGVGSRFF. As DNA, the CDR3 is TGTGCCAGCAGCACAGGGGTAGGGTCCCGGTTCTTC.

In regard to this clonotype: A much larger clonotype is one base distant, so this may be a read error. This chain connects TRBV6-2 or TRBV6-3 to TRBJ2-7; 8 positions match TRBD2. J gave up 2 bases and V 8 bases, and 5 bases lay outside the gene matches. Germline CDR1 is MNHEY and CDR2 is SVGEGT. The CDR3 spans 13 residues. The CDR3 region has the DNA TGTGCCAGCGTGAGACTAGCGACCTACGAGCAGTACTTC. Protein: CASVRLATYEQYF.

This clonotype was seen a handful of times. The rearrangement links TRBV6-1 to TRBJ1-5, with D unresolved. CDR3 size: 15 residues. Per germline, CDR1 MNHNS and CDR2 SASEGT. The ends were cut back, 8 bases at V and 4 bases at J, with 18 bases in the middle. The CDR3 loop reads CASWTTAELNQPQHF. The CDR3 DNA follows: TGTGCCAGCTGGACGACCGCGGAACTAAATCAGCCCCAGCATTTT.